This TCR beta chain was retrieved from a study of blood T cell repertoires in COVID-19. Study-wide context: In each case, the material was cDNA or gDNA derived from T cells, B-cell-depleted T cells, or PBMCs.

This clone was recorded once. Authors' methods: It was from reference gene primer amplification that nucleated cell counts were estimated. Using immunoSEQ multiplex PCR, the repertoire was profiled, and TCRdb retains in-frame clones only, with some absent. The DNA was the basis for D and trimming; V, J and clone size are from that table. Among some 240,000 clones listed, 70% to 85% were seen once. Germline-derived CDR1 and CDR2 are SGHAT and FQNNGV. V shed 5 bases and J shed 3 bases, with 14 bases lying between them. CDR3 length equals 14 residues. V and J are TRBV11-2 and TRBJ2-7; possible D gene TRBD1, 6 bases. This receptor was identified in a man between 50 and 59 years old with active or convalescent COVID-19. Sequencing input: peripheral blood. The CDR3 DNA reads as TGTGCCAGCAGCCCCCAGGGGTGGGGCTACGAGCAGTACTTC. It translates to CASSPQGWGYEQYF.